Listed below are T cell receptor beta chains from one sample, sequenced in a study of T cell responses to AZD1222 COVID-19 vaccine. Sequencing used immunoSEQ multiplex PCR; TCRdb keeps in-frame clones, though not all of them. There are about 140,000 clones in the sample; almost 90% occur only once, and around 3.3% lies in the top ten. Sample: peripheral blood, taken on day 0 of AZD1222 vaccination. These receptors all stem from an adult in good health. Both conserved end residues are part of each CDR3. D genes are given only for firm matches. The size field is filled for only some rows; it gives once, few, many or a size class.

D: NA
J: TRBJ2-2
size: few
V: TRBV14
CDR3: CASSQGAGRGGELFF
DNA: TGTGCCAGCAGCCAGGGAGCGGGCCGCGGCGGGGAGCTGTTTTTT

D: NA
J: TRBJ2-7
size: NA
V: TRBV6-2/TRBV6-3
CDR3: CASSYAGSYEQYF
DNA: TGTGCCAGCAGTTACGCGGGATCCTACGAGCAGTACTTC

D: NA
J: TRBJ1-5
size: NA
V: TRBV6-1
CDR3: CASSEEIPGLWQRQPQHF
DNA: TGTGCCAGCAGTGAGGAGATTCCGGGACTCTGGCAGCGTCAGCCCCAGCATTTT

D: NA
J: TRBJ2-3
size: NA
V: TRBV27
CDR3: CASSLSRADTQYF
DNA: TGTGCCAGCAGTTTATCCAGAGCGGATACGCAGTATTTT

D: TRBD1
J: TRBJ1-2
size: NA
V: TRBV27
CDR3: CASSSRTGVYGYTF
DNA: TGTGCCAGCAGTTCCCGGACAGGGGTCTATGGCTACACCTTC

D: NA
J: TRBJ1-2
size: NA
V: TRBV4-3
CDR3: CASSQDQGFGYTF
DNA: TGCGCCAGCAGCCAAGATCAGGGATTTGGCTACACCTTC

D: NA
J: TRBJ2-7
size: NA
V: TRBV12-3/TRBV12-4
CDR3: CASSSRFEQYF
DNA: TGTGCCAGCAGTTCCCGGTTCGAGCAGTACTTC

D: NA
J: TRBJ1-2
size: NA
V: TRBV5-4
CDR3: CATHKDSFYGYTF
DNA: TGTGCCACCCACAAGGACAGCTTCTATGGCTACACCTTC

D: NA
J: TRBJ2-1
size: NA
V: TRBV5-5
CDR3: CASSPPPGLDNEQFF
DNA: TGTGCCAGCAGCCCGCCCCCGGGACTCGACAATGAGCAGTTCTTC

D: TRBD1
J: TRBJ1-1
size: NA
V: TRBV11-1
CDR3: CASSQAGGGNTEAFF
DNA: TGTGCCAGCAGCCAAGCAGGGGGCGGAAACACTGAAGCTTTCTTT

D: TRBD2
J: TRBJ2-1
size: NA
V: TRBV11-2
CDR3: CASSWTSGEPDGNEQFF
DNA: TGTGCCAGCAGCTGGACTAGCGGGGAGCCCGACGGGAATGAGCAGTTCTTC

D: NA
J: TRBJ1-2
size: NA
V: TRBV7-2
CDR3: CASNRVGGWGYTF
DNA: TGTGCCAGCAACAGGGTTGGAGGATGGGGCTACACCTTC

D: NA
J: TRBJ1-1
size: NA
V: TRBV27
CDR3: CASSFHTQGRAFF
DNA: TGTGCCAGCAGTTTCCATACTCAGGGGAGAGCTTTCTTT

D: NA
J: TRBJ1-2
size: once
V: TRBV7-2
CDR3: CASSLERGNYGYTF
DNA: TGTGCCAGCAGCTTAGAACGGGGAAACTATGGCTACACCTTC

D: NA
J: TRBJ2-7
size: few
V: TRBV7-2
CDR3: CASSYTGTNSYEQYF
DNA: TGTGCCAGCAGCTACACCGGGACAAACTCCTACGAGCAGTACTTC

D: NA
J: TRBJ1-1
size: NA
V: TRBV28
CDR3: CASPGRGTLNTEAFF
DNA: TGTGCCAGCCCTGGTCGGGGCACCCTGAACACTGAAGCTTTCTTT

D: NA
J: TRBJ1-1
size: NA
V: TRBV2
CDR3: CASIRDTEAFF
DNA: TGTGCCAGTATCCGGGACACTGAAGCTTTCTTT

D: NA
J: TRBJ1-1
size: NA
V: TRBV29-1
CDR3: CSVVPGNTEAFF
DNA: TGCAGCGTTGTTCCAGGAAACACTGAAGCTTTCTTT

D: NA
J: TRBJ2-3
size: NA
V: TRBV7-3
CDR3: CASSSWRVDTQYF
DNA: TGTGCCAGCAGCTCCTGGAGGGTAGATACGCAGTATTTT

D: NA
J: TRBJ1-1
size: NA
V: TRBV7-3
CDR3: CASSSNGGNTEAFF
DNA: TGTGCCAGCAGCTCAAACGGGGGTAACACTGAAGCTTTCTTT

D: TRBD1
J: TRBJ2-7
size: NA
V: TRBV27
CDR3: CASSTQGVSEQYF
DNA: TGTGCCAGCAGTACACAGGGGGTTAGCGAGCAGTACTTC

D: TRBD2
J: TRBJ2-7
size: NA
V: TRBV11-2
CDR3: CASSLGGTTDYF
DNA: TGTGCCAGCAGCTTGGGGGGGACCACTGACTACTTC

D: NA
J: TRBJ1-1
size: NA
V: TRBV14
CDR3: CASSQRGGFEAFF
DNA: TGTGCCAGCAGCCAACGGGGGGGGTTTGAAGCTTTCTTT

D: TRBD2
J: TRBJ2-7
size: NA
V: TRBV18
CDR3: CASSPPGLADSYEQYF
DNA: TGTGCCAGCTCACCGCCGGGACTAGCTGACTCCTACGAGCAGTACTTC

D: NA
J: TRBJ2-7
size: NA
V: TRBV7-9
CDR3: CASSSPSTYEQYF
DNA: TGTGCCAGCAGCTCCCCGTCGACCTACGAGCAGTACTTC

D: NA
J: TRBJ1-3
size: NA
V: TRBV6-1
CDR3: CASSESALNTIYF
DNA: TGTGCCAGCAGTGAATCAGCCCTCAACACCATATATTTT

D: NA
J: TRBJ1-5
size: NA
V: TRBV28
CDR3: CASSLRQPEEQPQHF
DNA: TGTGCCAGCAGTTTAAGGCAGCCAGAAGAACAGCCCCAGCATTTT

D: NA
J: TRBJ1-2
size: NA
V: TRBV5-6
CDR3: CASSFGANYGYTF
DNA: TGTGCCAGCAGCTTTGGAGCTAACTATGGCTACACCTTC

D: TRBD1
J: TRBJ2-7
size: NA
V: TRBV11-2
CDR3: CASTQDRGDEQYF
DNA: TGTGCCAGCACCCAGGACAGGGGCGACGAGCAGTACTTC

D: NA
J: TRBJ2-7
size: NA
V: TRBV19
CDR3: CASSLGQGGSYEQYF
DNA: TGTGCCAGTAGCCTAGGACAGGGAGGGTCCTACGAGCAGTACTTC

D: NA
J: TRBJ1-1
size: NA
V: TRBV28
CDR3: CASSPGWDPEAFF
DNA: TGTGCCAGCAGTCCGGGTTGGGATCCCGAAGCTTTCTTT

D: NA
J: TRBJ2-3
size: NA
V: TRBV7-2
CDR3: CASSLGPAGSTDTQYF
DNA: TGTGCCAGCAGCTTAGGTCCCGCGGGGAGCACAGATACGCAGTATTTT

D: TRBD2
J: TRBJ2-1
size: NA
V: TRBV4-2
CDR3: CASSQEWASGRNEQFF
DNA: TGTGCCAGCAGCCAAGAGTGGGCTAGCGGGAGGAATGAGCAGTTCTTC

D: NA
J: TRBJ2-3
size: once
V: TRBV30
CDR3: CAWSEGFPHYTDTQYF
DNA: TGTGCCTGGAGTGAGGGGTTCCCCCATTACACAGATACGCAGTATTTT

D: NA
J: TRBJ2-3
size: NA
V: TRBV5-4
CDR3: CASSLQQGYTDTQYF
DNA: TGTGCCAGCAGCCTACAACAGGGCTACACAGATACGCAGTATTTT

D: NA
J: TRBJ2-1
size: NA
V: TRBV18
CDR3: CASSPNRASSYNEQFF
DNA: TGTGCCAGCTCACCGAACCGGGCGAGCTCCTACAATGAGCAGTTCTTC

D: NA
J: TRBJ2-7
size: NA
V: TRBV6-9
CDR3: CASSYPGNEQYF
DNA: TGTGCCAGCAGTTACCCCGGGAACGAGCAGTACTTC

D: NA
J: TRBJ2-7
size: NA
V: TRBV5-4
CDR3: CASSPKGGVGEQYF
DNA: TGTGCCAGCAGCCCCAAAGGGGGAGTGGGCGAGCAGTACTTC

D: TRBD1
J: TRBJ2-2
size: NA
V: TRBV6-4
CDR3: CASSERAGGQRELFF
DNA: TGTGCCAGCAGTGAGAGAGCAGGGGGTCAGAGGGAGCTGTTTTTT

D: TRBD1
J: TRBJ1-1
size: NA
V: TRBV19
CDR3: CASRVTGGTEAFF
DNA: TGTGCCAGTAGAGTTACAGGGGGCACTGAAGCTTTCTTT

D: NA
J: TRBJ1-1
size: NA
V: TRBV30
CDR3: CAWSVGTINTEAFF
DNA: TGTGCCTGGAGTGTGGGCACCATAAACACTGAAGCTTTCTTT

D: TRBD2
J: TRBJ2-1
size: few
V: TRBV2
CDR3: CASSVRNSGTSGVSYNEQFF
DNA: TGTGCCAGCAGTGTAAGGAATTCCGGGACTAGCGGGGTTTCTTACAATGAGCAGTTCTTC

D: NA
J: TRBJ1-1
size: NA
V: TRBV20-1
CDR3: CSARGNTEAFF
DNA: TGCAGTGCTAGGGGGAACACTGAAGCTTTCTTT

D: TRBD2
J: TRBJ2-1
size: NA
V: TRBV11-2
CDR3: CASETAGGTYNEQFF
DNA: TGTGCCAGCGAAACAGCGGGGGGGACCTACAATGAGCAGTTCTTC

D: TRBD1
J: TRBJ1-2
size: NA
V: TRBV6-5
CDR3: CASSLGQSEYGYTF
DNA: TGTGCCAGCAGCCTGGGACAGAGCGAGTATGGCTACACCTTC

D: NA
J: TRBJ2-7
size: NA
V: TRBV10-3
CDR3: CAISEPGSSPSYEQYF
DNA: TGTGCCATCAGTGAACCAGGGTCTTCTCCTTCCTACGAGCAGTACTTC

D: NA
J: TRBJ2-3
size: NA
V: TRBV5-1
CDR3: CASSWGQGPSTDTQYF
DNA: TGCGCCAGCAGCTGGGGGCAGGGCCCTAGCACAGATACGCAGTATTTT

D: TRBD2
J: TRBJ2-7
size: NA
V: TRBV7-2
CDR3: CASRFAGEGRRYF
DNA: TGTGCCAGCCGTTTTGCGGGGGAGGGTCGTCGATACTTC

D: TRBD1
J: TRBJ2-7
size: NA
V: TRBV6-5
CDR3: CASRRDRAYEQYF
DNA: TGTGCCAGCCGCCGGGACAGGGCCTACGAGCAGTACTTC

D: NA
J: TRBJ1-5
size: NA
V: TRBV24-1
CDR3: CATSKYSNQPQHF
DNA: TGTGCCACCAGTAAATATAGCAATCAGCCCCAGCATTTT

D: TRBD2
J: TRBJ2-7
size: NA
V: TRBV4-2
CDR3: CASSQSGTSSYEQYF
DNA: TGTGCCAGCAGCCAATCCGGGACTAGCTCCTACGAGCAGTACTTC

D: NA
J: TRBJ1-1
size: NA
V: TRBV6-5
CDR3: CASTKRQNTEAFF
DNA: TGTGCCAGCACCAAAAGACAGAACACTGAAGCTTTCTTT

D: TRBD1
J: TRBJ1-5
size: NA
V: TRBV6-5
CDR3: CASSSGQLNQPQHF
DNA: TGTGCCAGCAGTTCGGGACAGCTTAATCAGCCCCAGCATTTT

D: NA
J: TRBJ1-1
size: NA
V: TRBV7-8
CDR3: CASSLGVWGARTEAFF
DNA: TGTGCCAGCAGCTTAGGTGTGTGGGGGGCGCGTACTGAAGCTTTCTTT

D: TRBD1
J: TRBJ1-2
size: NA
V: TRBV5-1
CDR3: CASSLGQGGYTF
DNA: TGCGCCAGCAGCCTAGGACAGGGCGGCTACACCTTC

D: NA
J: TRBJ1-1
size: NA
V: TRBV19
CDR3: CASSTGNTEAFF
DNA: TGTGCCAGTAGTACAGGCAACACTGAAGCTTTCTTT

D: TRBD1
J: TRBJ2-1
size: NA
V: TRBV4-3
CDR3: CASSQITPRQGAWNEQFF
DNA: TGCGCCAGCAGCCAGATCACCCCACGACAGGGGGCTTGGAATGAGCAGTTCTTC

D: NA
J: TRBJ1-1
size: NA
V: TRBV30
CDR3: CAWSVGGQGTEAFF
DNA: TGTGCCTGGAGTGTAGGGGGGCAGGGCACTGAAGCTTTCTTT

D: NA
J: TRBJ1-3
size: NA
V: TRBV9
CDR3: CASSARLGGSSGNTIYF
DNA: TGTGCCAGCAGCGCCAGACTTGGGGGGAGCTCTGGAAACACCATATATTTT

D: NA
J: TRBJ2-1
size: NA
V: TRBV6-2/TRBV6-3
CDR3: CASSKWENEQFF
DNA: TGTGCCAGCAGCAAATGGGAGAATGAGCAGTTCTTC